These T cell receptor beta chains were read from a single sample in a study of shared clonotypes between healthy human individuals. Assay: immunoSEQ multiplex PCR; the TCRdb copy retains only in-frame clones and omits some. The top ten clones hold roughly 16% of a sample with some 320,000 clones, roughly 84% of them seen once. Input material: memory CD8+ T cells sorted from blood. These receptors were obtained from a man between 18 and 35 years old in good health. Both conserved end residues are part of each CDR3. D genes are given only for firm matches. Only part of the rows carry a size: once, few, many, or a class if the clone is expanded.

D	size	V	J	CDR3	DNA
TRBD2	NA	TRBV19	TRBJ2-3	CASSPGLAGADTQYF	TGTGCCAGTAGCCCGGGACTAGCGGGAGCAGATACGCAGTATTTT
NA	NA	TRBV7-2	TRBJ2-5	CASSLGGGWAETQYF	TGTGCCAGCAGCTTAGGAGGAGGGTGGGCGGAGACCCAGTACTTC
TRBD2	NA	TRBV2	TRBJ2-1	CASSYEGTNYNEQFF	TGTGCCAGCAGTTATGAAGGGACTAACTACAATGAGCAGTTCTTC
NA	once	TRBV10-1	TRBJ2-2	CASSELGFGTGELFF	TGCGCCAGCAGTGAATTGGGGTTCGGCACCGGGGAGCTGTTTTTT
NA	NA	TRBV29-1	TRBJ2-3	CSAGWTGDTQYF	TGCAGCGCGGGGTGGACGGGGGATACGCAGTATTTT
TRBD1	NA	TRBV6-5	TRBJ2-7	CASSYVGQGYEQYF	TGTGCCAGCAGTTACGTGGGACAGGGGTACGAGCAGTACTTC
TRBD1	NA	TRBV15	TRBJ1-6	CATSEGAEQNSPLHF	TGTGCCACCAGCGAGGGGGCGGAGCAAAATTCACCCCTCCACTTT
NA	once	TRBV7-6	TRBJ2-2	CASSVDVQADTGELFF	TGTGCCAGCAGCGTGGACGTACAAGCGGACACCGGGGAGCTGTTTTTT
TRBD2	NA	TRBV9	TRBJ2-5	CASSVEPGGRETQYF	TGTGCCAGCAGCGTAGAACCGGGAGGGAGGGAGACCCAGTACTTC
NA	NA	TRBV27	TRBJ2-2	CASSFLGSGTGELFF	TGTGCCAGCAGTTTCTTGGGGTCGGGCACCGGGGAGCTGTTTTTT
TRBD2	NA	TRBV29-1	TRBJ2-1	CSVEDPLAGASYNEQFF	TGCAGCGTTGAAGATCCCCTAGCGGGAGCCTCCTACAATGAGCAGTTCTTC
TRBD1	NA	TRBV5-1	TRBJ1-1	CASKQGPNTEAFF	TGCGCCAGCAAACAGGGGCCGAACACTGAAGCTTTCTTT
NA	NA	TRBV7-8	TRBJ1-1	CASSLYREVAEAFF	TGTGCCAGCAGCCTATACAGGGAGGTGGCTGAAGCTTTCTTT
TRBD2	NA	TRBV27	TRBJ2-1	CASSFGLAGVSEQFF	TGTGCCAGCAGTTTCGGACTAGCGGGAGTTAGTGAGCAGTTCTTC
TRBD2	NA	TRBV11-2	TRBJ2-5	CASSLSGRYPQETQYF	TGTGCCAGCAGCTTAAGCGGGAGGTATCCCCAAGAGACCCAGTACTTC
NA	few	TRBV7-3	TRBJ2-1	CASTPGVGHNEQFF	TGTGCCAGCACCCCAGGGGTCGGGCACAATGAGCAGTTCTTC
TRBD2	NA	TRBV2	TRBJ2-4	CASSATSGGPKNIQYF	TGTGCCAGCAGTGCAACTAGCGGGGGCCCCAAAAACATTCAGTACTTC
NA	NA	TRBV18	TRBJ2-3	CASSPFLRVTDTQYF	TGTGCCAGCTCACCCTTTCTCAGGGTAACAGATACGCAGTATTTT
NA	NA	TRBV10-3	TRBJ2-7	CAISDWVFGLPYEQYF	TGTGCCATCAGTGATTGGGTTTTTGGCCTCCCCTACGAGCAGTACTTC
NA	NA	TRBV9	TRBJ1-1	CASSVERGTEAFF	TGTGCCAGCAGCGTAGAGAGAGGTACTGAAGCTTTCTTT
TRBD2	NA	TRBV7-9	TRBJ2-2	CASSLGLAGYTGELFF	TGTGCCAGCAGCTTAGGGCTAGCGGGCTACACCGGGGAGCTGTTTTTT
NA	many	TRBV4-2	TRBJ1-6	CASSQEGQDSLLSLHF	TGTGCCAGCAGCCAAGAAGGTCAAGACAGCCTACTATCCCTCCACTTT
NA	NA	TRBV9	TRBJ2-3	CASSVAMGRGTDTQYF	TGTGCCAGCAGCGTAGCTATGGGAAGGGGCACAGATACGCAGTATTTT
NA	NA	TRBV27	TRBJ1-6	CASSLWGVIFNSPLHF	TGTGCCAGCAGTTTATGGGGGGTAATATTTAATTCACCCCTCCACTTT
NA	NA	TRBV28	TRBJ2-7	CASSLYALLSYEQYF	TGTGCCAGCAGTTTATATGCTTTACTTTCCTACGAGCAGTACTTC
TRBD2	NA	TRBV9	TRBJ2-7	CASSPREVSYEQYF	TGTGCCAGCAGCCCCCGGGAGGTCTCCTACGAGCAGTACTTC
TRBD2	NA	TRBV7-9	TRBJ2-3	CASSLAVGLAGTDTQYF	TGTGCCAGCAGCTTAGCCGTGGGACTAGCGGGCACAGATACGCAGTATTTT
TRBD1	many	TRBV5-6	TRBJ2-7	CASSLTPGQGAREQYF	TGTGCCAGCAGCTTAACTCCGGGACAGGGGGCGAGGGAGCAGTACTTC
TRBD2	NA	TRBV4-3	TRBJ2-2	CASSQAGLAGGPTGELFF	TGCGCCAGCAGCCAAGCGGGACTAGCGGGAGGGCCTACCGGGGAGCTGTTTTTT
TRBD1	NA	TRBV28	TRBJ2-2	CASSLGTGGTGELFF	TGTGCCAGCAGTTTGGGGACAGGGGGAACCGGGGAGCTGTTTTTT
NA	NA	TRBV2	TRBJ2-1	CASSRGKYRDSNNEQFF	TGTGCCAGCAGTCGCGGGAAGTACCGGGACAGCAACAATGAGCAGTTCTTC
TRBD1	many	TRBV19	TRBJ2-1	CASSWTGRNEQFF	TGTGCCAGTAGTTGGACAGGGAGGAATGAGCAGTTCTTC
TRBD1	few	TRBV29-1	TRBJ1-1	CSAGTGTEAFF	TGCAGCGCCGGGACAGGCACTGAAGCTTTCTTT
TRBD2	NA	TRBV4-1	TRBJ2-3	CASSQDGLAGVNTDTQYF	TGCGCCAGCAGCCAAGATGGACTAGCGGGGGTTAACACAGATACGCAGTATTTT
NA	NA	TRBV2	TRBJ2-1	CASTEHNGNEQFF	TGTGCCAGTACAGAACACAACGGCAATGAGCAGTTCTTC
NA	NA	TRBV11-1	TRBJ2-2	CASSHPDGRGPNTGELFF	TGTGCCAGCAGCCACCCGGACGGCAGGGGACCGAACACCGGGGAGCTGTTTTTT